A single sample gave rise to the 31 T cell receptor beta chains below, sequenced in a study of OX40 agonist ivuxolimab in advanced cancers. Library preparation used the immunoSEQ multiplex PCR assay. As stored in TCRdb, this immuneACCESS dataset retains in-frame rearrangements with V and J assigned. A fraction of the clones does not appear; measured against another copy, unresolved V genes explain less than half of the discrepancy, and the remainder lacks a known reason. This sample holds around 12,000 clones; 80% to 90% were observed only once. The ten largest account for roughly 50% of the sample. The specimen comprised CD4+ or CD8+ T cells sorted from blood, sampled in a trial of the OX40 agonist ivuxolimab. The source of these receptors is an adult with an advanced solid tumor such as melanoma, head and neck, liver or kidney cancer.

This chain links TRBV7-9 with TRBJ2-1, with 8 bases aligning to TRBD2. Germline V gene sequence: CDR1 SEHNR, CDR2 FQNEAQ (reference sequence). V was pared by 1 base and J by 8 bases, with 4 bases of the junction left unmatched. The CDR3 has 14 amino acids. This CDR3 is CASSLVGTRDEQFF. Written as DNA, the CDR3 is TGTGCCAGCAGCTTAGTTGGGACTAGAGATGAGCAGTTCTTC.

This clone was picked up a small number of times. The rearrangement uses TRBV5-5 and TRBJ2-3, with a tentative D call TRBD1 (6 bases). Germline V CDR1 and CDR2: SGHKS, YYEKEE (reference sequence). The V gene lost 1 base and the J gene lost 5 bases, with 17 bases spanning the gap. This CDR3 has 16 amino acids. DNA of the CDR3: TGTGCCAGCAGCTTGAGGACAGCCAAACGGCAAGATACGCAGTATTTT. It yields the protein CASSLRTAKRQDTQYF.

This chain links TRBV10-3 with TRBJ2-3; D is unclear. Germline V gives CDR1 ENHRY, CDR2 SYGVKD. Trimming removed 3 bases at V and 0 bases at J, with 4 bases between. This CDR3 contains 13 residues. CDR3: CAISEGSTDTQYF. The CDR3 DNA reads TGTGCCATCAGTGAAGGGAGCACAGATACGCAGTATTTT.

This sequence joins TRBV4-1 and TRBJ2-1; D is perhaps TRBD1 or TRBD2 (5 bases each). Germline values: CDR1 MGHRA, CDR2 YSYEKL. The CDR3 contains 13 residues. V lost 3 bases, J lost 7 bases, and 10 bases lay in between. The CDR3 DNA follows: TGCGCCAGCAGCCAGGGGGAGATGAATGAGCAGTTCTTC. Translation: CASSQGEMNEQFF.

The chain recombines TRBV5-4 with TRBJ2-4, with TRBD2 as a possible D gene (5 bases). Trimming took 0 bases from V and 7 from J, leaving 14 bases between them. The CDR3 length is 15 residues. Germline values: CDR1 SGHNT, CDR2 YYREEE (reference sequence). Here the CDR3 reads CASSLGPGGLNIQYF. CDR3 DNA sequence: TGTGCCAGCAGCTTGGGGCCCGGAGGTTTGAACATTCAGTACTTC.

The V call is TRBV28, the J call TRBJ2-7; D remains ambiguous. This CDR3 spans 14 amino acids. Germline V gives CDR1 MDHEN, CDR2 SYDVKM. The V and J ends lost 6 bases and 0 bases respectively, with 12 bases between them. The DNA for the CDR3 is TGTGCCAGCAGCCAGGATTCTAGCTCCTACGAGCAGTACTTC. It specifies CASSQDSSSYEQYF.

This sequence joins TRBV7-9 and TRBJ2-7; possible D gene TRBD1, 6 bases. Germline assignment: CDR1 SEHNR and CDR2 FQNEAQ (reference sequence). V dropped 4 bases and J dropped 0 bases, with 13 bases sitting between them. This CDR3 has 15 amino acids. The CDR3 sequence is CASSSQGTNSYEQYF. The CDR3 nucleotides read TGTGCCAGCAGCTCGCAGGGGACCAACTCCTACGAGCAGTACTTC.

This chain connects TRBV27 to TRBJ1-1; D remains unclear. Germline CDR1 is MNHEY and CDR2 is SMNVEV (reference sequence). Trimming took off 7 bases at V and 1 base at J, with 16 bases between the two ends. The CDR3 extends over 15 amino acids. CDR3 bases: TGTGCCAGCAATGAAAGTCCAGGAGCGAACACTGAAGCTTTCTTT. This sequence encodes CASNESPGANTEAFF.

J is TRBJ2-7 and V is TRBV5-6; 7 bases match TRBD1. This CDR3 region has 15 residues. Germline CDR1 reads SGHDT; CDR2 reads YYEEEE. V was clipped by 4 bases and J by 6 bases; unmatched bases: 13. CDR3: CASSRGQTKRGEQYF. The CDR3 DNA sequence: TGTGCCAGCAGCCGGGGACAGACCAAACGGGGCGAGCAGTACTTC.

This clone is termed medium-sized. J is TRBJ2-7 and V is TRBV11-3, with a tentative D call TRBD1 (5 bases). Between the trimmed V and J ends, which lost 6 bases and 1 base, there was a span of 13 bases. Germline lookup yields CDR1 SGHNT and CDR2 YENEEA. The CDR3 sequence is 14 residues long. In DNA form, the CDR3 reads TGTGCCAGCAGTTGGGGCCTTACTTCCTACGAGCAGTACTTC. Amino acids: CASSWGLTSYEQYF.

The rearrangement uses TRBV21-1 and TRBJ2-3; the table's D call of TRBD2 was not tested on the DNA. TRBV21-1 is tagged as a pseudogene. The CDR3 contains 17 residues. This CDR3 is CASSVSGCGRSTDTQYF. CDR3 sequence (DNA): TGTGCCAGCAGCGTAAGTGGGTGTGGGAGAAGCACAGATACGCAGTATTTT.

This clone occurred once. This chain connects TRBV10-2 to TRBJ2-2; 9 bases are a match to TRBD2. With 9 bases clipped from V and 8 bases from J, the junction kept 4 bases outside the gene matches. From germline, CDR1 is WSHSY and CDR2 SAAADI. There are 12 residues in the CDR3. CDR3 in DNA: TGCGCCAGTCGTAGCGGGAGTGGGGAGCTGTTTTTT. Translated, it gives CASRSGSGELFF.

This chain joins TRBV4-3 and TRBJ2-1, with D unclear. The CDR3 is 15 amino acids. Germline V gene data show CDR1 as LGHNA and CDR2 as YSLEER. The V gene lost 3 bases and the J gene lost 5 bases, with 14 bases spanning the gap. CDR3 in DNA: TGCGCCAGCAGCCAGAGATTTAACTACGACAATGAGCAGTTCTTC. This gives the protein CASSQRFNYDNEQFF.

The CDR3 is CASSAAANPTYEQYF. The CDR3 coding sequence is TGTGCCAGCAGCGCCGCGGCGAATCCGACCTACGAGCAGTACTTC. J is TRBJ2-7 and V is TRBV9; D gene ambiguous. Trimming stripped 3 bases from V and 2 bases from J, with 15 bases between. Germline CDR1 is SGDLS and CDR2 is YYNGEE. The CDR3 has 15 residues.

The chain combines TRBV9 with TRBJ2-5, with D possibly being TRBD1 (5 bases). This CDR3 region has 15 residues. V lost 2 bases to trimming and J lost 2 bases, with 13 bases between them. Per germline, CDR1 SGDLS and CDR2 YYNGEE. CDR3 loop: CASSVGHSIQETQYF. DNA for the CDR3: TGTGCCAGCAGCGTTGGACACTCAATTCAAGAGACCCAGTACTTC.

V is TRBV19 and J is TRBJ2-7, with a weak D call TRBD2 (6 bases). Per germline, CDR1 LNHDA and CDR2 SQIVND (reference sequence). The CDR3 contains 14 residues. Trimming cost V 2 bases and J 3 bases, with 11 bases left between them. CDR3 sequence (DNA): TGTGCCAGTAGTATATCCGCGGGATACTACGAGCAGTACTTC. Amino acids: CASSISAGYYEQYF.

V usage is TRBV28 and J usage is TRBJ2-7; D perhaps matches TRBD1 (5 bases). The CDR3 is 13 residues long. Germline loops: CDR1 MDHEN, CDR2 SYDVKM. V was pared by 7 bases and J by 1 base, with 11 bases between. As DNA, the CDR3 is TGTGCCAGCACTCTGACAGATTCCTACGAGCAGTACTTC. Protein sequence: CASTLTDSYEQYF. Complete variable domain (other parts from reference TRBV28 and TRBJ2-7): DVKVTQSSRYLVKRTGEKVFLECVQDMDHENMFWYRQDPGLGLRLIYFSYDVKMKEKGDIPEGYSVSREKKERFSLILESASTNQTSMYLCASTLTDSYEQYFGPGTRLTVT.

The V call is TRBV6-6, the J call TRBJ2-1, with TRBD2 as a possible D gene (5 bases). The CDR3 totals 13 residues. The germline gives CDR1 MNHNY, CDR2 SVGAGI (reference sequence). The V gene lost 8 bases and the J gene lost 9 bases, with 17 bases spanning the gap. The CDR3 DNA is TGTGCCAGCCTTCCCGGGATCGGAGGTGAGCAGTTCTTC. This translates into CASLPGIGGEQFF.

By proportion, this clone is medium-sized. The J gene is TRBJ2-5, the V gene TRBV7-9, with 7 bases identical to TRBD1. This CDR3 has 14 amino acids. Germline-derived CDR1 and CDR2 are SEHNR and FQNEAQ (reference sequence). With V trimmed by 5 bases and J by 4 bases, 7 bases remained unmatched. The CDR3 reads CASSPDRWLETQYF. CDR3 DNA: TGTGCCAGCAGCCCGGACAGGTGGTTAGAGACCCAGTACTTC.

The chain is built from TRBV27 and TRBJ2-1; TRBD2 agrees at 7 bases. The CDR3 is 16 residues long. The germline CDR1 and CDR2 sequences are MNHEY and SMNVEV (reference sequence). V lost 4 bases, J lost 6 bases, and 12 bases stayed unmatched. DNA for the CDR3: TGTGCCAGCAGTTGGTATCTAGCGGAATCTGCCAATGAGCAGTTCTTC. It yields the protein CASSWYLAESANEQFF.

The rearrangement uses TRBV7-3 and TRBJ2-5, with a weak D call TRBD2 (7 bases). The V end lost 0 bases, the J end lost 5 bases, and 13 bases lay between the germline ends. This CDR3 has 15 residues. In germline, CDR1 is SGHTA, CDR2 FQGTGA. The CDR3 bases are TGTGCCAGCAGCTTAACTGGTAGGGGGGGCGAGACCCAGTACTTC. It is translated as CASSLTGRGGETQYF.

This chain uses TRBV2 with TRBJ2-7; the match to TRBD2 covers 11 bases. This CDR3 region has 15 residues. Germline lookup yields CDR1 SNHLY and CDR2 FYNNEI. The J segment lost 4 bases and the V segment lost 6 bases, leaving 8 bases of the junction unmatched. The chain's CDR3 is CASSLGLAGGYEQYF. The DNA for the CDR3 is TGTGCCAGCAGCTTAGGGTTAGCGGGAGGGTACGAGCAGTACTTC.

The gene calls are TRBV4-1 and TRBJ2-1; 14 bases agree with TRBD2. Germline V gene data show CDR1 as MGHRA and CDR2 as YSYEKL. CDR3 size: 16 residues. J gave up 8 bases and V 0 bases, and 3 bases lay outside the gene matches. In DNA form, the CDR3 reads TGCGCCAGCAGCCAAGAAGGGACTAGCGGGAGATATGAGCAGTTCTTC. This gives the protein CASSQEGTSGRYEQFF.

DNA of the CDR3: TGCGCCAGCAGCCCGACTAGATCCTACGAGCAGTACTTC. Translating gives CASSPTRSYEQYF. The chain has TRBV4-1 and TRBJ2-7, with a possible D match to TRBD2 (6 bases). There are 13 residues in the CDR3. The ends were cut back, 4 bases at V and 1 base at J, with 8 bases in the middle. Germline assignment: CDR1 MGHRA and CDR2 YSYEKL.

The rearrangement links TRBV19 to TRBJ1-5; 7 bases align to TRBD1. With 4 bases clipped from V and 3 bases from J, the junction kept 12 bases outside the gene matches. Germline V lookup: CDR1 LNHDA, CDR2 SQIVND (reference sequence). The CDR3 has 17 amino acids. The CDR3 sequence: CASSTPGGGLVNQPQHF. CDR3 DNA sequence: TGTGCCAGTAGTACCCCGGGAGGGGGCTTGGTCAATCAGCCCCAGCATTTT.

J is TRBJ2-7 and V is TRBV6-5; 12 bases match TRBD1. The CDR3 sequence is 15 residues long. Germline CDR1 and CDR2: MNHEY and SVGAGI. The V and J ends lost 6 bases and 4 bases, in that order; junction bases with no gene match: 7. For the CDR3, the DNA is TGTGCCAGCAGACCTGGGACAGGGGGCTGGTACGAGCAGTACTTC. Amino acids: CASRPGTGGWYEQYF.

The chain combines TRBV4-1 with TRBJ1-5, with D maybe TRBD1 (5 bases). The V gene lost 3 bases and the J gene lost 3 bases, with 9 bases spanning the gap. Germline assignment: CDR1 MGHRA and CDR2 YSYEKL. There are 14 residues in the CDR3. CDR3 coding DNA: TGCGCCAGCAGCCAGTCAGGGATCAATCAGCCCCAGCATTTT. It codes for CASSQSGINQPQHF.

The CDR3 DNA reads TGTGCCAGCAGTGGGTCAAGCGGGGCATCCTACGAGCAGTACTTC. Translation: CASSGSSGASYEQYF. The chain combines TRBV2 with TRBJ2-7; 7 nucleotides align to TRBD2. Trimming cost V 4 bases and J 1 base; bases outside gene matches: 7. Germline-derived CDR1 and CDR2 are SNHLY and FYNNEI. The CDR3 totals 15 residues.

This sequence joins TRBV7-9 and TRBJ2-7, with TRBD2 matching over 11 bases. This CDR3 has 14 residues. With V trimmed by 5 bases and J by 5 bases, 5 bases remained unmatched. Germline V gives CDR1 SEHNR, CDR2 FQNEAQ (reference sequence). CDR3 region: CASSTSGSSHEQYF. CDR3 nucleotide sequence: TGTGCCAGCAGCACTAGCGGGAGTTCCCACGAGCAGTACTTC.

The V and J genes are TRBV19 and TRBJ1-5; D is possibly TRBD1 (5 bases). The germline CDR1 and CDR2 sequences are LNHDA and SQIVND (reference sequence). V dropped 2 bases and J dropped 0 bases, with 8 bases sitting between them. CDR3 length equals 15 residues. CDR3: CASSISGDSNQPQHF. The CDR3 DNA reads TGTGCCAGTAGTATATCGGGGGATAGCAATCAGCCCCAGCATTTT.

The table lists this clone with a count of one. The V and J genes are TRBV5-5 and TRBJ2-2; possible D gene TRBD2, 6 bases. The V end lost 1 base, the J end lost 5 bases, and 9 bases lay between the germline ends. Germline values: CDR1 SGHKS, CDR2 YYEKEE (reference sequence). This CDR3 spans 14 amino acids. Here the CDR3 DNA reads TGTGCCAGCAGCTTGACTAGCACAACCGGGGAGCTGTTTTTT. It is translated as CASSLTSTTGELFF.